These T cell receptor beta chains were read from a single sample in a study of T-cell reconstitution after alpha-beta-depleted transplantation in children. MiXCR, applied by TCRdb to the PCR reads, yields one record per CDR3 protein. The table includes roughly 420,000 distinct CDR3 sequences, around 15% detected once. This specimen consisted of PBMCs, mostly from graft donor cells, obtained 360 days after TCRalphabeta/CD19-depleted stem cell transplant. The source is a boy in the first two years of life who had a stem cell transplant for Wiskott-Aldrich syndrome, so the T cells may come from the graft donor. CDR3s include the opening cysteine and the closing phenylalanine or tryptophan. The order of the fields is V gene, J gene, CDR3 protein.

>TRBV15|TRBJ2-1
CATSRDRFYNEQFF
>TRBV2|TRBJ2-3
CACSFSHGGASPTDTQYF
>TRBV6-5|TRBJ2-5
CASSYSRRSDRGLETQYF
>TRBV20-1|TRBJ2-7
CSASPTGGPWEQYF
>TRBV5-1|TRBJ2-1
CASRPGLDYNEQFF
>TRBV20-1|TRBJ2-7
CSARIGTSPYEQYF
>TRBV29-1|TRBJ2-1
CSATPRTGTNEQFF
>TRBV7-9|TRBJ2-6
CASSFGSGYGGANVLTF
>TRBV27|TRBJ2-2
CASKTGVITGELFF
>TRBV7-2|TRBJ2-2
CASSLGSTLNTGELFF
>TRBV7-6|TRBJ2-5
CASSLEGSLPGTQYF
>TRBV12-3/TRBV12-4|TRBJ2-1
CASRMGQVPTPSYNEQFF
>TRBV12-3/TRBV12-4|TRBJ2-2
CASSLGRHTGELFF
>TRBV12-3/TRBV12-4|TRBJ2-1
CASSLNFQGANEQFF
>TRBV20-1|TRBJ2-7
CSARLAGQRSYEQYF
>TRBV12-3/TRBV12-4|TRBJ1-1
CASSTEGVEAFF
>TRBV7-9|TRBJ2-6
CASSFGGGATGANVLTF
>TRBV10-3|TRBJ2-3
CAIRNSDTQYF
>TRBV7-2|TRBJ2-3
CASSLATSGTDTQYF
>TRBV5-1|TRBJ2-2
CASSLVVHRYPSGELFF
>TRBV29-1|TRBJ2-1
CSAQLVNEQFF
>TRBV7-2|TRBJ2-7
CASSLVSATYEQYF
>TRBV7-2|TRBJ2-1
CASTTGLGGYNEQFF